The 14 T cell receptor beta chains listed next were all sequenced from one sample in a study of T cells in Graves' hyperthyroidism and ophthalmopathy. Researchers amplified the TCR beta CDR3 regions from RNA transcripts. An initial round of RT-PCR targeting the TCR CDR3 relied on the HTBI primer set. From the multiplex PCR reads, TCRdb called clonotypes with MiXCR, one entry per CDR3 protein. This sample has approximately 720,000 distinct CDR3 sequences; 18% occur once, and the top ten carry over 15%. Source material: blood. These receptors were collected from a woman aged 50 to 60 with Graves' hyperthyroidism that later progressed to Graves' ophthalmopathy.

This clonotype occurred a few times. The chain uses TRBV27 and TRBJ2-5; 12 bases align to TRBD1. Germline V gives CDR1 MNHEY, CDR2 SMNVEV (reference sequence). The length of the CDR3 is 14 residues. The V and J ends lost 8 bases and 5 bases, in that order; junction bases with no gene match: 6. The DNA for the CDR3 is TGTGCCAGCGGGGACAGGGGGCGCCTTGAGACCCAGTACTTC. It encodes CASGDRGRLETQYF.

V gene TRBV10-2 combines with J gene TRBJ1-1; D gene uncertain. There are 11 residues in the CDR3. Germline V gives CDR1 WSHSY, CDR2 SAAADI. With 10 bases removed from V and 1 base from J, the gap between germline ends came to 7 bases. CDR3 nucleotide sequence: TGCGCCACCGGAGGGAACACTGAAGCTTTCTTT. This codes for CATGGNTEAFF.

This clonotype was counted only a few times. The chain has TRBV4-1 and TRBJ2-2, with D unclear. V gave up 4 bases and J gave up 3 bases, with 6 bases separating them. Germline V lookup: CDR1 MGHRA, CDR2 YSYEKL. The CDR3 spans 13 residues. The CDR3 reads CASSLFHTGELFF. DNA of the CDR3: TGCGCCAGCAGCCTTTTTCACACCGGGGAGCTGTTTTTT.

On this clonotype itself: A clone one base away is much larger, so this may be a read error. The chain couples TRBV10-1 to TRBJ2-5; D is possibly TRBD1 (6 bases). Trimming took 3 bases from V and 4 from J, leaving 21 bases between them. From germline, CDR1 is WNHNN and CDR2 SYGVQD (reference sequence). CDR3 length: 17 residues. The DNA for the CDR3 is TGCGCCAGCAGTGATCGCAGGGGTCAAATGACAACAGAGACCCAGTACTTC. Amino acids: CASSDRRGQMTTETQYF.

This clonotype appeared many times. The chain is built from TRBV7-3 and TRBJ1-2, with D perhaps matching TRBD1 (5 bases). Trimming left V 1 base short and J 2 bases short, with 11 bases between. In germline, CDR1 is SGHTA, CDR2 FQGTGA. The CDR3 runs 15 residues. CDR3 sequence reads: CASSLSPGENYGYTF. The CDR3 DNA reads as TGTGCCAGCAGCTTAAGTCCGGGGGAGAACTATGGCTACACCTTC.

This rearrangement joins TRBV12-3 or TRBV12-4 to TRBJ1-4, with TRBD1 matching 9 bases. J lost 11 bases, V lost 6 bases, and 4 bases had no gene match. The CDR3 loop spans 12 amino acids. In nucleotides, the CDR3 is TGTGCCAGCAGAAAGGGGACAGGGAAACTGTTTTTT. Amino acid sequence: CASRKGTGKLFF.

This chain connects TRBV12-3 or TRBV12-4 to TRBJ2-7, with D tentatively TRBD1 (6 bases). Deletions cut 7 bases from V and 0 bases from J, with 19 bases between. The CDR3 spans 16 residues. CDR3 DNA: TGTGCCAGCAACCACGGTCGCAGGGGATCCTCCTACGAGCAGTACTTC. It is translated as CASNHGRRGSSYEQYF.

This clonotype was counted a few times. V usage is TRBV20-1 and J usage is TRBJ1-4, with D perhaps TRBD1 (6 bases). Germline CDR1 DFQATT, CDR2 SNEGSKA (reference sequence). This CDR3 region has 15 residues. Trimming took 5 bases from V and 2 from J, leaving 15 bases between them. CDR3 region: CSARSGGTTNEKLFF. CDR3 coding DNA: TGCAGTGCTCGATCCGGGGGCACGACTAATGAAAAACTGTTTTTT.

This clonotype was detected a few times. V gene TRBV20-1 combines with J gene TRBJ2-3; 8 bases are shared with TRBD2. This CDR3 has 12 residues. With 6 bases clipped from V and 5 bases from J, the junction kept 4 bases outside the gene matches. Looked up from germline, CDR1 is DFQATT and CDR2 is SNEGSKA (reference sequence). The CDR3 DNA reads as TGCAGTGCAACCACTAGCGGAGATACGCAGTATTTT. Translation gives CSATTSGDTQYF.

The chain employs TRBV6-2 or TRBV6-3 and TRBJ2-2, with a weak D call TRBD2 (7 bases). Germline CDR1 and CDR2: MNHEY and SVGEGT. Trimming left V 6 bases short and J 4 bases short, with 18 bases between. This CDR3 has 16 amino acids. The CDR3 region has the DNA TGTGCCAGCAGGATAGGGGGGGGAAGGGGCACCGGGGAGCTGTTTTTT. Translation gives CASRIGGGRGTGELFF.

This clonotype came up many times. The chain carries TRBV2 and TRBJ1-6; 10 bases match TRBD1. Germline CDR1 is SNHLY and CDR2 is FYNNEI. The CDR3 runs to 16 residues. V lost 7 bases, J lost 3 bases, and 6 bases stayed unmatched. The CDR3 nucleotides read TGTGCCAGCACCGCGACAGGGGGCCTCTATAATTCACCCCTCCACTTT. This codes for CASTATGGLYNSPLHF.

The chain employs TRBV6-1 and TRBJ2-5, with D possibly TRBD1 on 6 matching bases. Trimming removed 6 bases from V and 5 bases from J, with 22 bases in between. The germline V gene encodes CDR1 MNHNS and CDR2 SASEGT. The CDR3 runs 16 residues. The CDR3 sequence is CASRSLLTVGGETQYF. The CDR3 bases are TGTGCCAGCAGATCACTTCTGACGGTAGGGGGTGAGACCCAGTACTTC.

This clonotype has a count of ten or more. The CDR3 here is CASNRDGSTDTQYF. The DNA for the CDR3 is TGCGCCAGCAACCGGGACGGTAGCACAGATACGCAGTATTTT. The chain has TRBV5-1 and TRBJ2-3; either TRBD1 or TRBD2 may fit D (5 bases each). CDR1 SGHRS and CDR2 YFSETQ come from the germline V gene. V lost 6 bases and J 0 bases, leaving 11 bases between the germline ends. The CDR3 totals 14 residues.

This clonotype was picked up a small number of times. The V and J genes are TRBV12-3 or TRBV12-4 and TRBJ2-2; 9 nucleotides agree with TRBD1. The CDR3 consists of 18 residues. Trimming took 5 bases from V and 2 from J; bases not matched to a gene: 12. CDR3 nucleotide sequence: TGTGCCAGCAGTGGGGGGAACCACAGGGGGCTAAACACCGGGGAGCTGTTTTTT. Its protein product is CASSGGNHRGLNTGELFF.